The T cell receptor beta chain described here comes from a study of blood T cells in healthy people across ages. General observations from the study: Age brought a roughly linear fall in TCR beta diversity measured per million T cells. PBMCs went unsorted, and a conclusive naive versus antigen-experienced comparison was therefore prevented.

V lost 4 bases and J 4 bases, leaving 7 bases between the germline ends. Germline assignment: CDR1 MNHNS and CDR2 SASEGT. The CDR3 runs 12 residues. Each of the donors had roughly 9.3 milliliters of peripheral blood drawn into EDTA-treated Vacutainer tubes. At least 5.5 micrograms of total RNA were extracted per sample. This clonotype occurred many times. Its matching antigen is unknown. A second PCR, run for about 6 to 12 cycles, used a sample-barcoded 5' primer plus a J-beta primer mix. TCRdb re-called the 5' RACE reads through MiXCR, storing one row per CDR3 protein. The sample consists of fewer than 1 million distinct CDR3 sequences, around 45% of them appearing once.

The chain joins TRBV6-1 to TRBJ2-5; perhaps TRBD2 as D (6 bases). The TCR comes from a man between 60 and 75 years old in good health. The source material was blood. The CDR3 region is CASSGRVETQYF. CDR3 bases: TGTGCCAGCAGTGGGAGGGTAGAGACCCAGTACTTC.